These 18 T cell receptor beta chains came from one sample sequenced in a study of T cell clonality in common variable immunodeficiency. Some clones are missing from TCRdb's copy, which holds only in-frame ones; the method was immunoSEQ multiplex PCR. The sample was found to contain about 52,000 clones, and every one recurs. The sequenced sample consisted of peripheral blood mononuclear cells. The receptors derive from a person aged 18-70 years in good health.

Only a few counts were recorded for this clone. This sequence may be a read error, since a much larger clone differs from it by one base. The CDR3 end falls 3 residues outside the read, so it is completed with the germline J gene. The chain recombines TRBV6-1 with TRBJ2-6; no clear D gene. The CDR3 contains 17 residues. Germline V lookup: CDR1 MNHNS, CDR2 SASEGT. The V gene lost 0 bases and the J gene lost 1 base, with 10 bases spanning the gap. The part of the CDR3 DNA that was read is TGTGCCAGCAGTGAAGCCAAAACCGGGTCTGGGGCCAACGTC. Its translation: CASSEAKTGSGANV. From start to end, the CDR3 is CASSEAKTGSGANVLTF.

This clone was seen many times. The read stops 3 residues short of the end of the CDR3; the missing end is completed from the germline J gene. The chain links TRBV20-1 to TRBJ1-2, with TRBD1 matching over 9 bases. The CDR3 is made up of 15 amino acids. Germline V lookup: CDR1 DFQATT, CDR2 SNEGSKA (reference sequence). V shed 3 bases, J shed 4 bases, and the junction held 9 bases outside the gene matches. The CDR3 here is CSARLEQGAFYGYTF. The DNA read from the CDR3 is TGCAGTGCTAGGTTGGAACAGGGGGCGTTCTATGGC.

This clone came up many times. The junction shows a germline mismatch at one end, possibly a read error. The read comes to an end 3 residues before the CDR3 does, leaving the germline J gene to fill in the end. V is TRBV7-7 and J is TRBJ2-7; a weak D match, TRBD1 (5 bases). The CDR3 has 13 amino acids. From germline, CDR1 is SSHAT and CDR2 FNYEAQ (reference sequence). The DNA read from the CDR3 is TGTGCTAGCAGCTTAGCAAGGGGCGACGAG. Protein product: CASSLARGDE. The whole CDR3 sequence reads CASSLARGDEQYF.

This clone was seen ten or more times. The CDR3 loop is CAISFGSGANEQFF. Incomplete CDR3 DNA: TGTGCCATCAGTTTCGGGTCAGGGGCTAATGAG. V and J are TRBV10-3 and TRBJ2-1; perhaps TRBD1 as D (6 bases). The observed sequence ends 3 residues before the CDR3 terminus, with the missing tail filled in from the germline J gene. The V gene lost 5 bases and the J gene lost 7 bases, with 15 bases spanning the gap. Germline CDR1 and CDR2: ENHRY and SYGVKD. This CDR3 has 14 residues.

The table lists this clone with many counts. The CDR3 spells CASSEARGSGNTIYF. The CDR3 DNA, read in part, is TGTGCCAGCAGTGAAGCGCGGGGGTCCGGAAACACC. This sequence joins TRBV6-1 and TRBJ1-3, with D perhaps TRBD1 (5 bases). The observed sequence ends 3 residues before the CDR3 terminus, with the missing tail filled in from the germline J gene. Germline-derived CDR1 and CDR2 are MNHNS and SASEGT. The CDR3 contains 15 residues. Trimming took off 0 bases at V and 4 bases at J, with 10 bases between the two ends.

This clone was observed at least ten times. From the germline J gene comes the end of the CDR3, since the read stops 3 residues before it. The rearrangement links TRBV5-4 to TRBJ1-1, with a tentative D call TRBD1 (5 bases). Deletions cut 4 bases from V and 5 bases from J, with 15 bases between. Germline lookup yields CDR1 SGHNT and CDR2 YYREEE (reference sequence). CDR3 length equals 14 residues. CDR3 DNA, as far as it was read: TGTGCCAGCAGCCCTCAGGGCTCGGAGACTGAA. Translated: CASSPQGSETE. The full CDR3 reads CASSPQGSETEAFF.

This clone was recorded at least ten times. Coverage ceases 3 residues before the CDR3 finishes, and the germline J gene fills in the end. V gene TRBV20-1 combines with J gene TRBJ2-2; TRBD2 matches 12 bases. The germline CDR1 and CDR2 sequences are DFQATT and SNEGSKA (reference sequence). Losses at the gene ends were 7 bases for V and 4 bases for J; bases not matched to a gene: 4. The CDR3 is 14 amino acids. The CDR3 reads CSVTSGGSTGELFF. The CDR3 bases that were read are TGCAGTGTAACTAGCGGGGGGTCCACCGGGGAG.

In regard to this clone: Read data end 3 residues before the CDR3 end; the end is taken from the germline J gene. The chain couples TRBV11-3 to TRBJ2-5; the match to TRBD1 covers 9 bases. CDR1 is SGHNT, CDR2 YENEEA, per germline. The V and J ends lost 5 bases and 3 bases, in that order; junction bases with no gene match: 4. CDR3 length equals 14 residues. CDR3 sequence: CASSQRQGEETQYF. CDR3 DNA (partial): TGTGCCAGCAGCCAAAGACAGGGGGAAGAGACC.

In the case of this clone: The read halts 3 residues ahead of the CDR3 end, with the missing end drawn from the germline J gene. The chain has TRBV20-1 and TRBJ2-3, with D maybe TRBD1 (5 bases). Germline CDR1 is DFQATT and CDR2 is SNEGSKA (reference sequence). The CDR3 loop spans 12 amino acids. The CDR3 DNA, read in part, is TGCAGTGCTAGACAGGGTGGGAAGCCG. It is translated as CSARQGGKP. The full CDR3 sequence reads CSARQGGKPQYF.

In the case of this clone: The read terminates 3 residues ahead of where the CDR3 ends, so the germline J gene completes it. The chain joins TRBV20-1 to TRBJ1-5, with D uncertain. CDR3 length equals 12 residues. V lost 6 bases to trimming and J lost 7 bases, with 13 bases between them. The germline V gene has CDR1 DFQATT and CDR2 SNEGSKA (reference sequence). The CDR3 loop reads CSASLQNQPQHF. CDR3 DNA (partial): TGCAGTGCGAGCCTACAGAACCAGCCC.

Of note for this clone: The read is 3 residues too short to cover the CDR3 end, so that end is filled in from the germline J gene. J is TRBJ2-7 and V is TRBV10-3, with 10 nucleotides matching TRBD1. The germline CDR1 and CDR2 sequences are ENHRY and SYGVKD. The CDR3 is 17 residues long. The trim removed 3 bases at V and 3 bases at J, leaving 11 bases unmatched. The CDR3 DNA, read in part, is TGTGCCATCAGTGATAGAGACAGGGGGCATCGTCGCTACGAG. It is translated as CAISDRDRGHRRYE. Given in full, the CDR3 is CAISDRDRGHRRYEQYF.

Ten or more counts support this clone. A clone one base away is much larger, so this may be a read error. The read finishes 3 residues shy of the CDR3 end, and the germline J gene is used to complete it. V is TRBV20-1 and J is TRBJ2-3, with 7 nucleotides matching TRBD1. The length of the CDR3 is 13 residues. CDR1 and CDR2 from the germline V gene are DFQATT and SNEGSKA (reference sequence). CDR3 residues: CSAIRQGKTPQYF. The sequenced part of the CDR3 DNA is TGCAGTGCCATCCGACAGGGAAAGACACCG.

About this clone itself: Coverage ceases 3 residues before the CDR3 finishes, and the germline J gene fills in the end. J is TRBJ1-5 and V is TRBV18; tentatively, D is TRBD1 (6 bases). CDR3 length: 15 residues. V was pared by 3 bases and J by 0 bases, with 9 bases between. Germline V gene data show CDR1 as KGHSH and CDR2 as LQKENI. CDR3 residues: CASSPGQNSNQPQHF. The CDR3 DNA, read in part, is TGTGCCAGCTCACCCGGACAGAATAGCAATCAGCCC.

This clone was detected ten times or more. Read sequence stops 3 residues before the CDR3 end, and the germline J gene provides the missing end. The V call is TRBV5-1, the J call TRBJ2-7, with 9 bases matching TRBD1. The CDR3 sequence is 16 residues long. Per the germline V gene, CDR1 is SGHRS and CDR2 is YFSETQ. V gave up 0 bases and J gave up 5 bases; unmatched junction bases: 9. The CDR3 loop reads CASSLGGDREGDEQYF. The DNA read from the CDR3 is TGCGCCAGCAGCTTGGGAGGGGACAGGGAAGGCGACGAG.

This clone was detected only a few times. The read stops 3 residues short of the end of the CDR3; the missing end is completed from the germline J gene. This chain uses TRBV19 with TRBJ1-1, with 8 positions matching TRBD1. V lost 4 bases to trimming and J lost 3 bases; unmatched junction nucleotides: 16. CDR1 and CDR2 from the germline V gene are LNHDA and SQIVND (reference sequence). This CDR3 comprises 18 residues. The CDR3 protein is CASSRAPNRGGEYTEAFF. Incomplete CDR3 DNA: TGTGCCAGTAGTAGAGCCCCAAACAGGGGGGGCGAGTACACTGAA. Variable domain in full (rest from reference TRBV19 and TRBJ1-1): DGGITQSPKYLFRKEGQNVTLSCEQNLNHDAMYWYRQDPGQGLRLIYYSQIVNDFQKGDIAEGYSVSREKKESFPLTVTSAQKNPTAFYLCASSRAPNRGGEYTEAFFGQGTRLTVV.

The sequenced CDR3 bases are TGTGCCAGTAGTCCTCCACCCACTAGCGGGGGCACAGATACG. As protein: CASSPPPTSGGTDT. The complete CDR3 reads CASSPPPTSGGTDTQYF. The chain carries TRBV19 and TRBJ2-3; TRBD2 matches at 10 bases. The read comes to an end 3 residues before the CDR3 does, leaving the germline J gene to fill in the end. Germline values: CDR1 LNHDA, CDR2 SQIVND (reference sequence). The CDR3 totals 17 residues. The V segment lost 5 bases and the J segment 1 base; nucleotides outside the gene matches: 9.

This clone was seen ten or more times. Read sequence stops 3 residues before the CDR3 end, and the germline J gene provides the missing end. This chain joins TRBV19 and TRBJ1-1; no clear D. CDR3 length equals 13 residues. V was cut by 3 bases and J by 1 base, with 6 bases left in between. Germline-derived CDR1 and CDR2 are LNHDA and SQIVND (reference sequence). CDR3 bases read: TGTGCCAGTAGTATGGGCAGGAACACTGAA. It translates to CASSMGRNTE. The full CDR3 protein is CASSMGRNTEAFF.

This clone is classed as medium-sized. The CDR3 is cut off 3 residues early in the read; its end comes from the germline J gene. This chain uses TRBV20-1 with TRBJ2-2; 9 bases line up with TRBD2. Germline-derived CDR1 and CDR2 are DFQATT and SNEGSKA (reference sequence). V shed 5 bases and J 3 bases; nucleotides not matched to a gene: 7. The CDR3 is 15 amino acids. CDR3 DNA, as far as it was read: TGCAGTGCTGAGCTAGCGGGGACTTACACCGGGGAG. Translated: CSAELAGTYTGE. The entire CDR3 is CSAELAGTYTGELFF.